Presented here are 23 T cell receptor beta chains from one specimen sequenced in a study of blood T cells in healthy people across ages (dated by TCRdb to the mid-2010s). The method behind the library was 5' RACE. TCRdb names Illumina HiSeq 2500 as the instrument used. A second roughly 6 to 11 cycle PCR used a sample-barcoded 5' primer and a J-beta primer mix. Using fastp at Q25 and MiXCR, TCRdb reprocessed the public reads and kept productive beta chains. Identical CDR3 protein sequences are pooled into one entry, listed with their most common genes and DNA. A total of under 1,000,000 distinct CDR3 sequences appear in this sample, about half of them only once. Together, the top ten hold roughly 18% of the sample. Input material: blood. All receptors derive from a man older than 75 in good health.

The chain combines TRBV7-9 with TRBJ2-5; D is ambiguous. The CDR3 is made up of 14 amino acids. Per germline, CDR1 SEHNR and CDR2 FQNEAQ (reference sequence). The ends were cut back, 5 bases at V and 4 bases at J, with 14 bases in the middle. In DNA form, the CDR3 reads TGTGCCAGCAGCCCTCTTTCGGCCGGAGAGACCCAGTACTTC. Protein sequence: CASSPLSAGETQYF.

This chain joins TRBV7-9 and TRBJ2-7, with D uncertain. Deletions cut 3 bases from V and 3 bases from J, with 9 bases between. The germline gives CDR1 SEHNR, CDR2 FQNEAQ (reference sequence). CDR3 size: 13 residues. The CDR3 is CASSFDNHYEQYF. In DNA form, the CDR3 reads TGTGCCAGCAGCTTCGACAATCACTACGAGCAGTACTTC.

The chain recombines TRBV7-2 with TRBJ2-7; 14 nucleotides agree with TRBD2. Per germline, CDR1 SGHTA and CDR2 FQGNSA. V shed 3 bases and J 4 bases; nucleotides not matched to a gene: 11. The CDR3 is 18 amino acids. CDR3 nucleotides: TGTGCCAGCAGCTTGCTTTCCGGACTAGCGGGAGGACCTTACGAGCAGTACTTC. It codes for CASSLLSGLAGGPYEQYF.

Turning to this clonotype: This clone may be a read error of a much larger clone one base away. The chain uses TRBV6-6 and TRBJ2-3; 8 nucleotides align to TRBD2. The CDR3 loop spans 16 amino acids. The V gene's germline CDR1 is MNHNY and CDR2 SVGAGI (reference sequence). After removal of 4 bases from V and 4 bases from J, the junction contained 10 bases not matched to a gene. CDR3 sequence (DNA): TGTGCCAGCAGTTGCCGGCCGGGAGGGGTAGCAGATACGCAGTATTTT. Encoded protein: CASSCRPGGVADTQYF.

V usage is TRBV15 and J usage is TRBJ2-3; 7 bases fit TRBD2. The CDR3 extends over 16 amino acids. Per the germline V gene, CDR1 is LNHNV and CDR2 is YYDKDF (reference sequence). The trim removed 3 bases at V and 0 bases at J, leaving 6 bases unmatched. The DNA of the CDR3 is TGTGCCACCAGCAGTGGGACTATCGGTAGCACAGATACGCAGTATTTT. Protein product: CATSSGTIGSTDTQYF.

This clonotype was counted many times. The chain carries TRBV5-1 and TRBJ2-3; 7 bases fit TRBD2. J gave up 3 bases and V 1 base, and 11 bases lay outside the gene matches. The CDR3 loop spans 17 amino acids. Germline CDR1 and CDR2: SGHRS and YFSETQ. CDR3 DNA: TGCGCCAGCAGCTTGTATGCGGGAGATAGGTTGACAGATACGCAGTATTTT. Its translation is CASSLYAGDRLTDTQYF.

This clonotype was counted between two and nine times. The chain combines TRBV3-1 with TRBJ2-4; TRBD2 matches at 12 bases. The DNA end is more similar to TRBJ2-7, so the J call may be wrong. CDR1 is LGHDT and CDR2 is YNNKEL in the germline V gene (reference sequence). The CDR3 runs 14 residues. DNA for the CDR3: TGTGCCAGCAGCTCTAGCGGGAGGGTCGACGAGCAGTACTTC. It encodes CASSSSGRVDEQYF.

The genes are TRBV4-1 and TRBJ2-7; weak D call: TRBD2 (6 bases). V lost 3 bases and J 7 bases, leaving 19 bases between the germline ends. The CDR3 sequence is 15 residues long. Germline V gene lookup returns CDR1 MGHRA and CDR2 YSYEKL. DNA for the CDR3: TGCGCCAGCAGCCAGACCCGGACTAACACGTGGGAGCAGTACTTC. Amino acid sequence: CASSQTRTNTWEQYF.

This chain uses TRBV3-1 with TRBJ2-6; TRBD1 might be the D (7 bases). V was clipped by 2 bases and J by 2 bases, with 16 bases between them. Germline CDR1 LGHDT, CDR2 YNNKEL (reference sequence). The CDR3 is 18 amino acids. CDR3 in DNA: TGTGCCAGCAGCCAACGTGCGGGACAGCTTGCTGGGGCCAACGTCCTGACTTTC. This gives the protein CASSQRAGQLAGANVLTF.

The chain employs TRBV5-1 and TRBJ2-7, with a tentative D call TRBD1 (6 bases). This CDR3 has 16 amino acids. Germline V gene lookup returns CDR1 SGHRS and CDR2 YFSETQ. V dropped 4 bases and J dropped 7 bases, with 24 bases sitting between them. This chain's CDR3 is CASSDIDRSADNEQYF. Written as DNA, the CDR3 is TGCGCCAGCAGCGACATAGACAGGAGTGCCGACAATGAGCAGTACTTC. The complete variable domain, with remaining parts taken from reference TRBV5-1 and TRBJ2-7, reads KAGVTQTPRYLIKTRGQQVTLSCSPISGHRSVSWYQQTPGQGLQFLFEYFSETQRNKGNFPGRFSGRQFSNSRSEMNVSTLELGDSALYLCASSDIDRSADNEQYFGPGTRLTVT.

V usage is TRBV15 and J usage is TRBJ1-5, with 11 nucleotides matching TRBD1. The CDR3 loop spans 15 amino acids. Losses at the gene ends were 2 bases for V and 10 bases for J; bases not matched to a gene: 7. CDR1 and CDR2 (germline): LNHNV, YYDKDF (reference sequence). The chain's CDR3 is CATSRSRTGGEPQHF. The DNA of the CDR3 is TGTGCCACCAGCAGATCCCGGACAGGGGGCGAACCCCAGCATTTT. Looking up the rest from reference TRBV15 and TRBJ1-5 gives the full variable domain: DAMVIQNPRYQVTQFGKPVTLSCSQTLNHNVMYWYQQKSSQAPKLLFHYYDKDFNNEADTPDNFQSRRPNTSFCFLDIRSPGLGDTAMYLCATSRSRTGGEPQHFGDGTRLSIL.

This chain joins TRBV7-9 and TRBJ2-2; perhaps TRBD1 as D (5 bases). V was clipped by 5 bases and J by 3 bases, with 13 bases between them. The germline CDR1 and CDR2 sequences are SEHNR and FQNEAQ (reference sequence). This CDR3 comprises 15 residues. The chain's CDR3 is CASSETGYYTGELFF. The CDR3 DNA follows: TGTGCCAGCAGCGAAACAGGTTATTACACCGGGGAGCTGTTTTTT. Full variable domain (outside the CDR3, taken from reference TRBV7-9 and TRBJ2-2): DTGVSQNPRHKITKRGQNVTFRCDPISEHNRLYWYRQTLGQGPEFLTYFQNEAQLEKSRLLSDRFSAERPKGSFSTLEIQRTEQGDSAMYLCASSETGYYTGELFFGEGSRLTVL.

This rearrangement joins TRBV10-2 to TRBJ2-5; no firm D call. With 3 bases removed from V and 5 bases from J, the gap between germline ends came to 4 bases. Germline V CDR1 and CDR2: WSHSY, SAAADI. The CDR3 has 11 residues. The chain's CDR3 is CASSEAETQYF. CDR3 coding DNA: TGCGCCAGCAGTGAAGCGGAGACCCAGTACTTC.

In the case of this clonotype: One base away lies a much larger clone, so this may be a sequencing read error. The chain links TRBV7-2 to TRBJ2-3, with 13 positions matching TRBD2. The CDR3 covers 15 residues. J was trimmed by 11 bases and V by 7 bases; bases with no gene match: 12. CDR1 and CDR2 from the germline V gene are SGHTA and FQGNSA. The CDR3 loop reads CASTRTSGSGNMQYF. CDR3 nucleotide sequence: TGTGCCAGCACCCGGACTAGCGGGAGTGGAAATATGCAGTATTTT.

This chain links TRBV24-1 with TRBJ2-7, with D maybe TRBD1 (5 bases). Trimming removed 5 bases at V and 0 bases at J, with 10 bases between. This CDR3 is 14 amino acids long. Germline V gene data show CDR1 as KGHDR and CDR2 as SFDVKD. CDR3 sequence (DNA): TGTGCCACCAGTGGAGCCGACAGCTCCTACGAGCAGTACTTC. Translating it yields CATSGADSSYEQYF.

This rearrangement joins TRBV20-1 to TRBJ2-1; D call uncertain. The CDR3 totals 12 residues. Trimming took 3 bases from V and 7 from J, leaving 10 bases between them. CDR1 DFQATT and CDR2 SNEGSKA come from the germline V gene (reference sequence). CDR3 amino acids: CSASLVANEQFF. The DNA of the CDR3 is TGCAGTGCTAGCCTAGTTGCGAATGAGCAGTTCTTC.

CDR3 in amino acids: CASEELLIGVMNTEAFF. In nucleotides, the CDR3 is TGTGCCAGCGAGGAGTTATTGATCGGGGTAATGAACACTGAAGCTTTCTTT. V and J are TRBV2 and TRBJ1-1; D gene ambiguous. This CDR3 is built from 17 residues. Deletions cut 8 bases from V and 0 bases from J, with 22 bases between. Germline CDR1 is SNHLY and CDR2 is FYNNEI.

Turning to this clonotype: This may be a read error, as it is one base from a much larger clone. The rearrangement joins TRBV12-3 or TRBV12-4 to TRBJ2-3; 11 nucleotides line up with TRBD2. The CDR3 sequence is 15 residues long. The V segment lost 10 bases and the J segment 7 bases; nucleotides outside the gene matches: 13. This chain's CDR3 is CANSPLAGVSHTQYF. CDR3 sequence (DNA): TGTGCCAACAGCCCACTAGCGGGGGTCTCACATACGCAGTATTTT.

This clonotype was observed a single time. The V call is TRBV25-1, the J call TRBJ2-5; 8 positions match TRBD1. Germline trimming cut 4 bases from V and 3 bases from J; bases unmatched to any gene: 4. Germline assignment: CDR1 MGHDK and CDR2 SYGVNS. The CDR3 is 14 residues long. CDR3 coding DNA: TGTGCCAGCAGTGGAACAGGGGGAAAAGAGACCCAGTACTTC. Amino acid sequence: CASSGTGGKETQYF.

This chain links TRBV9 with TRBJ2-1, with 7 bases aligning to TRBD1. The CDR3 extends over 12 amino acids. The V gene's germline CDR1 is SGDLS and CDR2 YYNGEE. Trimming removed 7 bases from V and 7 bases from J; junction bases left unmatched: 5. The CDR3 bases are TGTGCCAGCGGACAGGTTCGAAATGAGCAGTTCTTC. This sequence encodes CASGQVRNEQFF.

The J gene is TRBJ1-6, the V gene TRBV28, with 9 bases lining up with TRBD1. Germline lookup yields CDR1 MDHEN and CDR2 SYDVKM. The CDR3 extends over 15 amino acids. The ends lost 11 bases at V and 7 bases at J; junction bases unmatched: 12. CDR3 in amino acids: CARFLTGTGNSPLHF. DNA for the CDR3: TGTGCCCGCTTTCTCACCGGGACAGGGAATTCACCCCTCCACTTT.

The V and J genes are TRBV20-1 and TRBJ2-7; D is ambiguous. Looked up from germline, CDR1 is DFQATT and CDR2 is SNEGSKA (reference sequence). This CDR3 is built from 12 residues. V lost 3 bases and J lost 0, with 6 bases in between. DNA of the CDR3: TGCAGTGCTAGCCTCTTCTCCTACGAGCAGTACTTC. Protein product: CSASLFSYEQYF.

This chain uses TRBV5-1 with TRBJ2-1; D ambiguous. The germline CDR1 and CDR2 sequences are SGHRS and YFSETQ. The CDR3 has 14 amino acids. Trimming took 0 bases from V and 5 from J, leaving 9 bases between them. The CDR3 coding sequence is TGCGCCAGCAGCTTGGAAGGTTCCCACAATGAGCAGTTCTTC. It translates to CASSLEGSHNEQFF.